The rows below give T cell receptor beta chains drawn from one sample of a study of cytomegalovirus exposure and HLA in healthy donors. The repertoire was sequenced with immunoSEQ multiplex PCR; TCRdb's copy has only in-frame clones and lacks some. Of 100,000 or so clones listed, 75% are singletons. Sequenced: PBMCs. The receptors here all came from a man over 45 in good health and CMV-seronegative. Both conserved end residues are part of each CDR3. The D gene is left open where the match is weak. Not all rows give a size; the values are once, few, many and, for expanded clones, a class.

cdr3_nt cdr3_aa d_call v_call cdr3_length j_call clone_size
TGCGCCAGCAGCTTGGATTCAGGACAAGAGACCCAGTACTTC CASSLDSGQETQYF - TRBV5-1 14 TRBJ2-5 -
TGTGCCAGCAGCGCGTATACGGGGGGCGCGAACACTGAAGCTTTCTTT CASSAYTGGANTEAFF - TRBV5-8 16 TRBJ1-1 -
TGTGCCGGCAGTGAATCCCTAGCGGGAGATCTTTCGGATTCGCAGTATTTT CAGSESLAGDLSDSQYF TRBD2 TRBV6-1 17 TRBJ2-3 -
TGTGCCAGCAGCCGAGGACTAGCAGAAGGACGAGCGACCCAGTACTTC CASSRGLAEGRATQYF TRBD2 TRBV7-9 16 TRBJ2-5 -
TGTGCCAGCAGTTTCGCAGGCGGGGAAGCTTTCTTT CASSFAGGEAFF - TRBV27 12 TRBJ1-1 -
TGTGCCAGCAGCCGAGGGGGCGGGGGGGCAAGCAATGAGCAGTTCTTC CASSRGGGGASNEQFF TRBD2 TRBV11-3 16 TRBJ2-1 -
TGTGCCAGCCGACAAAAAGACAGGGCCTACGAGCAGTACTTC CASRQKDRAYEQYF TRBD1 TRBV6-1 14 TRBJ2-7 -
TGTGCCACCTGGGGGCGCACTGAAGCTTTCTTT CATWGRTEAFF - TRBV19 11 TRBJ1-1 -
TGCGCCAGCTACACGGGACAGGGGTACACTGAAGCTTTCTTT CASYTGQGYTEAFF TRBD1 TRBV4-1 14 TRBJ1-1 few
TGCGCCATCAGAGGGGGGGAGTCAGAGACCCAGTACTTC CAIRGGESETQYF - TRBV10-3 13 TRBJ2-5 -
TGTGCCAGCAGTTACAGGGGGGACGCTGAAGCTTTCTTT CASSYRGDAEAFF TRBD1 TRBV27 13 TRBJ1-1 -
TGTGCCAGCAGCTTGGAGCTTAATGAAAAACTGTTTTTT CASSLELNEKLFF - TRBV7-2 13 TRBJ1-4 once
TGTGCCAGCGGGGAAGGACGGACAGGGGGACAGATTCTGACCTACGAGCAGTACTTC CASGEGRTGGQILTYEQYF TRBD1 TRBV28 19 TRBJ2-7 -
TGCGCCAGCAGCTCTCAACCGGGACAGGGGGCCTACGAGCAGTACTTC CASSSQPGQGAYEQYF TRBD1 TRBV5-1 16 TRBJ2-7 -
TGTGCCAGCAGTCTCAGTATCCCCTTAAGCTCCTACGAGCAGTACTTC CASSLSIPLSSYEQYF - TRBV27 16 TRBJ2-7 many
TGTGCCAGCAGTCAGGGGGTAGTACGGGCTACTGAAGCTTTCTTT CASSQGVVRATEAFF TRBD1 TRBV6-1 15 TRBJ1-1 -
TGTGCCATCAGTGAGTCCGGGACAGAGAACTACAATGAGCAGTTCTTC CAISESGTENYNEQFF TRBD1 TRBV10-3 16 TRBJ2-1 -
TGTGCCTGGAGTGTACCGGACAGGGGGGGGACCAATGAGCAGTTCTTC CAWSVPDRGGTNEQFF TRBD1 TRBV30 16 TRBJ2-1 -
TGTGCCAGCAGCTCACTAGCGGGGAGCTACGAGCAGTACTTC CASSSLAGSYEQYF TRBD2 TRBV5-8 14 TRBJ2-7 few
TGTGCCAGCTCTGTCCCCGGGGACACCGGGGAGCTGTTTTTT CASSVPGDTGELFF - TRBV6-6 14 TRBJ2-2 few
TGCGCCAGCAGCTTGGGAGGTCAAGCTAACTATGGCTACACCTTC CASSLGGQANYGYTF - TRBV5-1 15 TRBJ1-2 -
TGTGCCAGCAGTGCAGGGATCCGAGGCTATGGCTACACCTTC CASSAGIRGYGYTF - TRBV6-5 14 TRBJ1-2 -
TGTGCCAGCAGTTTAGGGCTAGCGGCTAGCACAGATACGCAGTATTTT CASSLGLAASTDTQYF TRBD2 TRBV27 16 TRBJ2-3 -
TGTGCCAGTAGTATCCAGAGGGACAACCTAGCGGGGGGCACAGATACGCAGTATTTT CASSIQRDNLAGGTDTQYF TRBD2 TRBV19 19 TRBJ2-3 -
TGTGCCAGCAGCTTTCAGCTTGACCCCCTACGGGGGCAGTACTTC CASSFQLDPLRGQYF - TRBV7-8 15 TRBJ2-7 -
TGTGCCAGTAGCAGACTAGCGGGAGGAAAGGTGCAGTTCTTC CASSRLAGGKVQFF TRBD2 TRBV19 14 TRBJ2-1 few
TGTGCCAGTAGTATCTCCAGGGGGGCCTACGAGCAGTACTTC CASSISRGAYEQYF - TRBV19 14 TRBJ2-7 -
TGTGCCAGCAGCTTTAGCGGGAGCAATGAGCAGTTCTTC CASSFSGSNEQFF TRBD2 TRBV7-6 13 TRBJ2-1 few
TGTGCCAGCTCACCCGCGCGGGGGTCCCCTAATGAGCAGTTCTTC CASSPARGSPNEQFF TRBD2 TRBV18 15 TRBJ2-1 -
TGTGCCAGTAGTGTACAGAGCCGCTATGGCTACACCTTC CASSVQSRYGYTF - TRBV19 13 TRBJ1-2 -
TGTGCCAGTAGTTCTCCCGCAGGGCCCTCTGGAAACACCATATATTTT CASSSPAGPSGNTIYF - TRBV19 16 TRBJ1-3 -
TGTGCCAGCAGTTTAATCGGGACAGGGCGGAGTGAAAAACTGTTTTTT CASSLIGTGRSEKLFF TRBD1 TRBV28 16 TRBJ1-4 few
TGTGCCAGCAGTCCGAGGACAGGGTCTAGCACAGATACGCAGTATTTT CASSPRTGSSTDTQYF TRBD1 TRBV28 16 TRBJ2-3 -
TGTGCCAGCTTAGCGGGGGGCCCCCAAGAGACCCAGTACTTC CASLAGGPQETQYF TRBD2 TRBV6-1 14 TRBJ2-5 few
TGTGCCAGCAGAAACGGGGGGGGTTTTAGCAATCAGCCCCAGCATTTT CASRNGGGFSNQPQHF - TRBV28 16 TRBJ1-5 few
TGTGCCAGCAGTTTCAGTACAGTTAATTCACCCCTCCACTTT CASSFSTVNSPLHF - TRBV27 14 TRBJ1-6 once
TGCAGCGTTGATTTCGGCGTAACTACGGAGACCCAGTACTTC CSVDFGVTTETQYF - TRBV29-1 14 TRBJ2-5 -
TGTGCCAGTAGTAGCGGAAACGGGGGCACAGATACGCAGTATTTT CASSSGNGGTDTQYF - TRBV19 15 TRBJ2-3 -
TGTGCCAGCAGCTTAGGCGGCCTGAACTATGGCTACACCTTC CASSLGGLNYGYTF - TRBV7-2 14 TRBJ1-2 -
TGTGCCAGCCACGGGACAGCGTACAATGAGCAGTTCTTC CASHGTAYNEQFF TRBD1 TRBV5-8 13 TRBJ2-1 -
TGTGCCAGCAGCTTCGGGACAGGGGTGATGGGGCAGTACTTC CASSFGTGVMGQYF TRBD1 TRBV7-9 14 TRBJ2-7 once
TGTGCCAGCAGCCCCGGACTAGCTTATGAAGATTACGAGCAGTACTTC CASSPGLAYEDYEQYF TRBD2 TRBV5-4 16 TRBJ2-7 -
TGTGCCAGCAGCGAGACAGGGGGAAACTATGGCTACACCTTC CASSETGGNYGYTF TRBD1 TRBV5-6 14 TRBJ1-2 -
TGCGCCAGCAGCTTAGGACAGGGTCGGTATGGCTACACCTTC CASSLGQGRYGYTF TRBD1 TRBV5-1 14 TRBJ1-2 -
TGTGCCAGCACTTCGGGACTAGCGAATACCTACGAGCAGTACTTC CASTSGLANTYEQYF TRBD2 TRBV28 15 TRBJ2-7 once
TGTGCCACCAGCAGAGGAGGACAGTACGAGCAGTACTTC CATSRGGQYEQYF - TRBV15 13 TRBJ2-7 -
TGTGCCAGCAGTAGACAGGGTATGAACACTGAAGCTTTCTTT CASSRQGMNTEAFF TRBD1 TRBV28 14 TRBJ1-1 once
TGTGCCGGGTCGGAGGGTAACATTAATTCACCCCTCCACTTT CAGSEGNINSPLHF - TRBV6-6 14 TRBJ1-6 -
TGCGCCAGCAGCCAAGCCCCAGGGGGCAGTTATAATTCACCCCTCCACTTT CASSQAPGGSYNSPLHF TRBD1 TRBV4-3 17 TRBJ1-6 -
TGTGCCAGCAGTGATGGGGACAGGAGAGATGGCTACACCTTC CASSDGDRRDGYTF TRBD1 TRBV28 14 TRBJ1-2 -
TGCGCCAGCAGCTTGGGGCTAGCGGGGGGCGCAGGAGATACGCAGTATTTT CASSLGLAGGAGDTQYF TRBD2 TRBV5-1 17 TRBJ2-3 -